This T cell receptor beta chain emerged from a study of radiotherapy plus CTLA-4 blockade in lung cancer. The protocol was immunoSEQ multiplex PCR, while the TCRdb copy is restricted to in-frame clones and leaves out a portion. The data contain about 90,000 clones, approximately 80% of them singletons. The TCR comes from a human donor with non-small cell lung cancer that progressed on radiotherapy plus ipilimumab. The specimen was peripheral blood, collected from a patient treated with radiotherapy plus ipilimumab.

CDR3 DNA sequence: TGTGCCAGCAGTGAATGGGTCGAGGGGTACGAGCAGTACTTC. Its translation: CASSEWVEGYEQYF. V usage is TRBV6-1 and J usage is TRBJ2-7, with D perhaps matching TRBD1 or TRBD2 (5 bases each). CDR1 and CDR2 (germline): MNHNS, SASEGT. The CDR3 runs 14 residues. V was pared by 2 bases and J by 4 bases, with 12 bases between.